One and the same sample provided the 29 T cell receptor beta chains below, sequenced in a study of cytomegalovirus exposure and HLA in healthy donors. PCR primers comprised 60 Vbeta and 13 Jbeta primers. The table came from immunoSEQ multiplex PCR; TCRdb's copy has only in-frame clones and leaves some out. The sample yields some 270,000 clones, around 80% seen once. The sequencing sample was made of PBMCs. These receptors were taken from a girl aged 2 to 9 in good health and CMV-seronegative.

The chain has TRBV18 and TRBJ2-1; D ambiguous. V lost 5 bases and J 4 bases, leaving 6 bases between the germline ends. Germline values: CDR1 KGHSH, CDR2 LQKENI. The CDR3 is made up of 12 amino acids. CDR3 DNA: TGTGCCAGCTCATCGCTATACAATGAGCAGTTCTTC. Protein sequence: CASSSLYNEQFF. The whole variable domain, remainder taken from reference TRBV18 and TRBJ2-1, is NAGVMQNPRHLVRRRGQEARLRCSPMKGHSHVYWYRQLPEEGLKFMVYLQKENIIDESGMPKERFSAEFPKEGPSILRIQQVVRGDSAAYFCASSSLYNEQFFGPGTRLTVL.

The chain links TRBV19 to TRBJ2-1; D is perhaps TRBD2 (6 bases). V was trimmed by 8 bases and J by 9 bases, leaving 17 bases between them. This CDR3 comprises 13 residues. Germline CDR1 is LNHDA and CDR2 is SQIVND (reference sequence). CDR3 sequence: CASRGLGLGEQFF. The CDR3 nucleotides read TGTGCCAGTCGGGGGTTGGGATTGGGTGAGCAGTTCTTC.

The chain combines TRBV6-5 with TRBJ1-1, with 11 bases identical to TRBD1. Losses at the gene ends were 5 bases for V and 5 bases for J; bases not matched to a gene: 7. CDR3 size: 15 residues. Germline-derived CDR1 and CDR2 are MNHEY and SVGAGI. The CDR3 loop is CASSRTGGVGTEAFF. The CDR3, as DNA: TGTGCCAGCAGTAGGACAGGGGGCGTTGGAACTGAAGCTTTCTTT.

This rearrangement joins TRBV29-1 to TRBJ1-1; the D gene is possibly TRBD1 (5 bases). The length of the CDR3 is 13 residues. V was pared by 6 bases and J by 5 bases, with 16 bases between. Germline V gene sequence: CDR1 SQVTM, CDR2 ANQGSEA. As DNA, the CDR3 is TGCAGCGTGCTCGGGGGTTGGGATACTGAAGCTTTCTTT. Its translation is CSVLGGWDTEAFF.

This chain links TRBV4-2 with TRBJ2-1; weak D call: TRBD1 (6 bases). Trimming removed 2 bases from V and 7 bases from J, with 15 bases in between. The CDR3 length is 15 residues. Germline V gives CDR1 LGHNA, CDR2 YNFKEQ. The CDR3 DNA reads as TGTGCCAGCAGCCAACGTCCAGGGGTGGGGAATGAGCAGTTCTTC. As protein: CASSQRPGVGNEQFF.

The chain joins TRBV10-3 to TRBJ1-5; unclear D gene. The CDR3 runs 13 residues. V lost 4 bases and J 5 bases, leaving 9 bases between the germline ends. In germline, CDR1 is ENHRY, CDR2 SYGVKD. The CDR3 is CAISAGYDQPQHF. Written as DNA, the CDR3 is TGTGCCATCAGTGCGGGGTACGATCAGCCCCAGCATTTT.

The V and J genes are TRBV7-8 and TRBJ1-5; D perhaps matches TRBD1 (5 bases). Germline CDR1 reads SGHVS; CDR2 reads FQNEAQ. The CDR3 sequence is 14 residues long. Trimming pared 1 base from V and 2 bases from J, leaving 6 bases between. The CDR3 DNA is TGTGCCAGCAGCTTAGGGGGCGGCAATCAGCCCCAGCATTTT. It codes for CASSLGGGNQPQHF.

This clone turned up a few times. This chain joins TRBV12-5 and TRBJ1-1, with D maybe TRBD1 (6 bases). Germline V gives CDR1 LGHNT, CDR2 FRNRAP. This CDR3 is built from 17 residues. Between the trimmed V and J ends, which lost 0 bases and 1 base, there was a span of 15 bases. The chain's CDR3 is CASGLVLAQGTNTEAFF. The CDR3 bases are TGTGCTAGTGGTTTGGTACTGGCCCAGGGGACGAACACTGAAGCTTTCTTT.

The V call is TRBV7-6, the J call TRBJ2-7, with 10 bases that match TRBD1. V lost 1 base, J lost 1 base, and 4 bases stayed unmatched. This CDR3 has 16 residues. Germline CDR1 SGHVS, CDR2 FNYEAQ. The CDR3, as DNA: TGTGCCAGCAGCTTAGTGACAGGGGGCCTGTCCTACGAGCAGTACTTC. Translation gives CASSLVTGGLSYEQYF.

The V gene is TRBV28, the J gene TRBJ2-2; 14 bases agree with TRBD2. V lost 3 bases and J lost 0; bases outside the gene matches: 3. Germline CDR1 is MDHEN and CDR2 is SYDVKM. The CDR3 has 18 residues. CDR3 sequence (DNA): TGTGCCAGCAGTTTCCTGACTAGCGGGAGGGCGAACACCGGGGAGCTGTTTTTT. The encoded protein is CASSFLTSGRANTGELFF.

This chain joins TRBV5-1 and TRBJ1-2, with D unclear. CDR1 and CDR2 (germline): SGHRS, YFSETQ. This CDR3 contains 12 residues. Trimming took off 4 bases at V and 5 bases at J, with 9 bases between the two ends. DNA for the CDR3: TGCGCCAGCAGCGCCGGGGATTATGGCTACACCTTC. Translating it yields CASSAGDYGYTF.

This CDR3 is CATNSGQGPDTQYF. The CDR3 bases are TGTGCCACCAACTCGGGACAGGGCCCAGATACGCAGTATTTT. The chain carries TRBV25-1 and TRBJ2-3, with TRBD1 matching 9 bases. CDR1 MGHDK and CDR2 SYGVNS come from the germline V gene. With 10 bases clipped from V and 4 bases from J, the junction kept 9 bases outside the gene matches. The CDR3 length is 14 residues. Variable domain in full (rest from reference TRBV25-1 and TRBJ2-3): EADIYQTPRYLVIGTGKKITLECSQTMGHDKMYWYQQDPGMELHLIHYSYGVNSTEKGDLSSESTVSRIRTEHFPLTLESARPSHTSQYLCATNSGQGPDTQYFGPGTRLTVL.

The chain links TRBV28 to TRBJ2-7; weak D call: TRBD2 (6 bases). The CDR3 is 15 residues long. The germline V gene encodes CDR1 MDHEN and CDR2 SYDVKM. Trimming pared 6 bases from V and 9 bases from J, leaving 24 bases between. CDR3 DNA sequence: TGTGCCAGCAGCTCATCCGGGACTGGGGAAGAGGGGCAGTACTTC. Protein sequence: CASSSSGTGEEGQYF.

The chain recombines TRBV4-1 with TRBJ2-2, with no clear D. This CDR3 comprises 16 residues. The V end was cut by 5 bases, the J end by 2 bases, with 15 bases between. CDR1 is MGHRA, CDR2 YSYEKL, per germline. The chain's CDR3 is CASSIDGLSNTGELFF. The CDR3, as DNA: TGCGCCAGCAGCATCGATGGGCTATCTAACACCGGGGAGCTGTTTTTT.

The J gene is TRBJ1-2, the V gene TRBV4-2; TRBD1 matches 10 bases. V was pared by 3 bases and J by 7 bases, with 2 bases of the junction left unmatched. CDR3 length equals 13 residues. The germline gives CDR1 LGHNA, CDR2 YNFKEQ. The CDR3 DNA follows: TGTGCCAGCAGCCACGGACAGGGGGGTGGCTACACCTTC. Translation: CASSHGQGGGYTF.

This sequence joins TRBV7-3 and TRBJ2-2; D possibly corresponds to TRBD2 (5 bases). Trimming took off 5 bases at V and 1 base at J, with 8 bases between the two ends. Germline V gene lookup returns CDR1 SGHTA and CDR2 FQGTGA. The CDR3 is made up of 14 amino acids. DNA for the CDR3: TGTGCCAGCAGCCCCCGGGGGAACACCGGGGAGCTGTTTTTT. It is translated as CASSPRGNTGELFF.

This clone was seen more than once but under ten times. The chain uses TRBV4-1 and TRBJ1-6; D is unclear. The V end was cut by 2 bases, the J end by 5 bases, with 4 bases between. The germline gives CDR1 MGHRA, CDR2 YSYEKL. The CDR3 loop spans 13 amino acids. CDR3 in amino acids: CASSQQNNSPLHF. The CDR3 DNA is TGCGCCAGCAGCCAACAGAATAATTCACCCCTCCACTTT.

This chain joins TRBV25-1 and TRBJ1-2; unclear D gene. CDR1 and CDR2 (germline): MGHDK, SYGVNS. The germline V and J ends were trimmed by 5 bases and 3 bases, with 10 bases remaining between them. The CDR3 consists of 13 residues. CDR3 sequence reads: CASSLAGDYGYTF. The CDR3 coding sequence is TGTGCCAGCAGTCTTGCGGGCGACTATGGCTACACCTTC.

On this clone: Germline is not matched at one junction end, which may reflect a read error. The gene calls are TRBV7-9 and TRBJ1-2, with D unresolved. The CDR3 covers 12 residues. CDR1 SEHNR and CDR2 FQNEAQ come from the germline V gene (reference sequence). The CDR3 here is CVSSWANYGYTF. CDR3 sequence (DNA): TGTGTCAGCAGTTGGGCCAACTATGGCTACACCTTC.

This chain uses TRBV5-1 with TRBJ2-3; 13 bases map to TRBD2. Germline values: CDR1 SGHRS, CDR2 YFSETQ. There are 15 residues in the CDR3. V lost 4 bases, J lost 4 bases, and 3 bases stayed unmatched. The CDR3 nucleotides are TGCGCCAGCAGCAGGACTAGCGGGGGAGCAGATACGCAGTATTTT. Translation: CASSRTSGGADTQYF.

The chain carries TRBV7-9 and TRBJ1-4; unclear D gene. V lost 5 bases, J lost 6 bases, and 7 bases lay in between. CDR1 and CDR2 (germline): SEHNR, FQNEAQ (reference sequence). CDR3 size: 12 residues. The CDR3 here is CASSLYDEKLFF. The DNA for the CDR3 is TGTGCCAGCAGCCTCTACGATGAAAAACTGTTTTTT.

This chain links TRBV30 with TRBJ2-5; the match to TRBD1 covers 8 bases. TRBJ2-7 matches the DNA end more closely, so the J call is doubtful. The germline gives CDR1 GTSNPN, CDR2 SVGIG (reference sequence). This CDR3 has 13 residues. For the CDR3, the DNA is TGTGCCTGGAGTCCAGGGGGCTCGTACGAGCAGTACTTC. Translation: CAWSPGGSYEQYF.

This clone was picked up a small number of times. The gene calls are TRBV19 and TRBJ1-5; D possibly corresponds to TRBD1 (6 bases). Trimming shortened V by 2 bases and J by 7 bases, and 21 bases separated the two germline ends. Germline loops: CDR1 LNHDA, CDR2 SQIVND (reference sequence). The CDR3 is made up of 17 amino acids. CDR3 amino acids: CASSIPGRRGLNQPQHF. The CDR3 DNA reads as TGTGCCAGTAGTATACCGGGTCGCAGGGGTTTAAACCAGCCCCAGCATTTT.

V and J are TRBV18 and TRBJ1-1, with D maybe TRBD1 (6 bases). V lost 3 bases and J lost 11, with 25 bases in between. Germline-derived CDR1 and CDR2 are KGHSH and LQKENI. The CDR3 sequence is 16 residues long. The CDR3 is CASSPSGWGLGHSAFF. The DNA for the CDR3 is TGTGCCAGCTCACCTTCCGGCTGGGGGCTCGGGCACTCGGCTTTCTTT.

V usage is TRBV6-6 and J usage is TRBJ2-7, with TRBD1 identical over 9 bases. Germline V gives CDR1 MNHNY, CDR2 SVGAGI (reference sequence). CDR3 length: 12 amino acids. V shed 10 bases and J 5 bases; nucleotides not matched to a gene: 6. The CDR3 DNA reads TGTGCCACCAATAACAGGGGGCACGAGCAGTACTTC. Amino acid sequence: CATNNRGHEQYF.

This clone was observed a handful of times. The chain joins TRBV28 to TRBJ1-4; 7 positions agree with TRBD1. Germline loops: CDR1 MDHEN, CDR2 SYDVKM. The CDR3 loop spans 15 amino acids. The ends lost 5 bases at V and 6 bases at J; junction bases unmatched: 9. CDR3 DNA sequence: TGTGCCAGCAGTCCCCGACAGGGAAGGGATGAAAAACTGTTTTTT. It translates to CASSPRQGRDEKLFF.

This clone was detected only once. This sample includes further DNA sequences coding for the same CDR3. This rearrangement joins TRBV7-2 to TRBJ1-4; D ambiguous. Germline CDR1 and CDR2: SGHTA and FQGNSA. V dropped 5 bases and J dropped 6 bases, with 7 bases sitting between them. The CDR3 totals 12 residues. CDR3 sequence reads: CASSRGDEKLFF. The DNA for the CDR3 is TGTGCCAGCAGCCGCGGGGATGAAAAACTGTTTTTT.

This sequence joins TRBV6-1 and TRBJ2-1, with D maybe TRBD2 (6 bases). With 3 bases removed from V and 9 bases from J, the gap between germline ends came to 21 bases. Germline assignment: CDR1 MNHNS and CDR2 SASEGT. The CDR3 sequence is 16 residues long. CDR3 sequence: CASSDSWGDSSGEQFF. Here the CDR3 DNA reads TGTGCCAGCAGTGATTCCTGGGGGGATTCTAGTGGTGAGCAGTTCTTC.

CDR3 coding DNA: TGTGCCAGCACTCTAAGAACAGTAAACGCTGAAGCTTTCTTT. Amino acid sequence: CASTLRTVNAEAFF. V and J are TRBV6-1 and TRBJ1-1; D is undetermined. Per the germline V gene, CDR1 is MNHNS and CDR2 is SASEGT. The V gene lost 7 bases and the J gene lost 6 bases, with 18 bases spanning the gap. The CDR3 consists of 14 residues.